These T cell receptor beta chains were read from a single sample in a study of blood T cell repertoires in COVID-19. Data came from immunoSEQ multiplex PCR; TCRdb stores just in-frame clones and leaves some out. The table lists approximately 40,000 clones, 85% to 95% of them singletons. The sequenced sample consisted of peripheral blood. The receptor source for this set is a human donor in a cohort sampled during active COVID-19. The CDR3 runs from the conserved cysteine through the conserved F or W. The order of the fields is J gene, V gene, CDR3 protein.

TRBJ2-1,TRBV9,CASSVAGQEYNEQFF
TRBJ2-5,TRBV19,CASSAWTGKETQYF
TRBJ2-1,TRBV6-5,CASSYLGGGYNEQFF
TRBJ2-5,TRBV18,CASSLMSSLQETQYF
TRBJ1-5,TRBV25-1,CASSESAVNSNQPQHF
TRBJ2-1,TRBV3-1/TRBV3-2,CASRAGTGDFGEQFF
TRBJ2-7,TRBV4-3,CASSQDYGTGDYEQYF
TRBJ1-6,TRBV5-1,CASSNGQGEGSPLHF
TRBJ1-1,TRBV5-5,CASSVTGEFLSTTEAFF
TRBJ2-1,TRBV5-1,CASSGQGLNEQFF
TRBJ1-5,TRBV29-1,CSVSTGTGLQPQHF
TRBJ2-1,TRBV11-3,CASSLVRGGQNEQFF
TRBJ2-1,TRBV7-2,CASSLGGGEQFF
TRBJ2-7,TRBV30,CAWRGLAGGRDEQYF
TRBJ2-2,TRBV29-1,CSVRTGWGTGELFF
TRBJ1-4,TRBV18,CASSPRAGRRGEKLFF
TRBJ1-1,TRBV19,CASRAGENTEAFF
TRBJ1-3,TRBV6-6,CASSQTGDGGNTIYF
TRBJ1-3,TRBV19,CASSGEGTGGEGLVSYSGNTIYF
TRBJ1-5,TRBV6-5,CASSQTGMNGQPQHF
TRBJ1-2,TRBV9,CASSVREYGGYTF
TRBJ1-1,TRBV6-2/TRBV6-3,CASSYVQTNTEAFF
TRBJ2-5,TRBV4-2,CASSQERGGQETQYF
TRBJ1-4,TRBV2,CASSGPSTRGEKLFF
TRBJ1-5,TRBV24-1,CATSAGGSNQPQHF
TRBJ1-4,TRBV9,CASSPGVTIGAEKLFF
TRBJ1-4,TRBV7-9,CASSLGGHEFF
TRBJ2-1,TRBV7-3,CASSLGTSGGEQFF